The sequence of this TCR beta chain was determined in a study of radiotherapy plus CTLA-4 blockade in lung cancer. Whole-study context: In 18% of patients, objective responses were seen; 30% to 35% had disease control.

TCRdb's copy holds only in-frame clones and misses some; the assay was immunoSEQ multiplex PCR. The sample lists 40,000 to 60,000 clones; 82% were seen once. Findings and caveats of the study: Early shifts in blood T cell clones, with interferon-beta, reportedly predicted response best.

Germline V gives CDR1 SGDLS, CDR2 YYNGEE. The CDR3 runs to 18 residues. The trim removed 0 bases at V and 2 bases at J, leaving 3 bases unmatched. With respect to this clone: The antigen remains undetermined.

This rearrangement joins TRBV9 to TRBJ2-3; 16 positions match TRBD2. The receptor was derived from a human donor with non-small cell lung cancer who had stable disease on radiotherapy plus ipilimumab. The material sequenced was peripheral blood, taken from a patient treated with radiotherapy plus ipilimumab. The CDR3 is CASSVAGLAGGYTDTQYF. The CDR3 nucleotides read TGTGCCAGCAGCGTAGCGGGACTAGCGGGAGGGTACACAGATACGCAGTATTTT.